This TCR beta chain was retrieved from a study of blood T cell repertoires in COVID-19. As for the study in general: There were acute and convalescent COVID-19 samples, and they came from the United States, Italy and Spain. The analysed material was cDNA or gDNA that came from T cells, B-cell-depleted T cells, or PBMCs.

After removal of 3 bases from V and 7 bases from J, the junction contained 6 bases not matched to a gene. Germline-derived CDR1 and CDR2 are SGHTA and FQGNSA. The CDR3 is 14 amino acids. Generated by immunoSEQ multiplex PCR, the TCRdb table keeps only in-frame clones and is missing some. The top ten hold about 2% of the sample, which has 110,000 to 150,000 clones, 88% seen once. The chain has TRBV7-2 and TRBJ1-5; 7 nucleotides match TRBD1. Specimen: peripheral blood. The TCR was taken from a man in his 70s with acute or convalescent COVID-19. In nucleotides, the CDR3 is TGTGCCAGCAGCTTTTCGACAGGGAGACAGCCCCAGCATTTT. It translates to CASSFSTGRQPQHF.